These 19 T cell receptor beta chains share one sample of origin, sequenced in a study of sequential checkpoint blockade in melanoma. Clones were sequenced by immunoSEQ multiplex PCR, and TCRdb holds only the in-frame ones, with some missing. The data contain around 8,500 clones, more than 55% of them singletons. Treatment specified: randomized to nivolumab then ipilimumab (arm A) or the reverse (arm B). Sequencing was performed on CD8+ T cells sorted from blood (inferred from file names), taken from a patient given nivolumab and ipilimumab in sequence. The receptors stem from a human donor with melanoma.

The chain couples TRBV7-9 to TRBJ2-7, with 10 bases aligning to TRBD2. Germline lookup yields CDR1 SEHNR and CDR2 FQNEAQ (reference sequence). This CDR3 is 14 amino acids long. V shed 7 bases and J 3 bases; nucleotides not matched to a gene: 6. CDR3 coding DNA: TGTGCCAGCACCGCCGGGACTAGCGACTACGAGCAGTACTTC. It codes for CASTAGTSDYEQYF.

This sequence joins TRBV4-2 and TRBJ2-2; TRBD2 might be the D (6 bases). V gave up 4 bases and J gave up 7 bases, with 22 bases separating them. The CDR3 contains 17 residues. The germline gives CDR1 LGHNA, CDR2 YNFKEQ. The CDR3 is CASSLRWGVVGNGELFF. The CDR3 DNA follows: TGTGCCAGCAGCCTCCGCTGGGGGGTAGTAGGTAACGGGGAGCTGTTTTTT.

This clone has a handful of counts. The rearrangement uses TRBV6-1 and TRBJ1-2; maybe TRBD1 (5 bases). V shed 8 bases and J shed 5 bases, with 12 bases lying between them. The CDR3 is 12 residues long. CDR1 is MNHNS and CDR2 is SASEGT in the germline V gene. CDR3 in amino acids: CASGGGWYGYTF. The CDR3 DNA sequence: TGTGCCAGCGGCGGGGGGTGGTATGGCTACACCTTC.

The V gene is TRBV7-3, the J gene TRBJ1-5; a possible D gene is TRBD1 (6 bases). This CDR3 region has 16 residues. V was clipped by 5 bases and J by 0 bases, with 14 bases between them. Germline assignment: CDR1 SGHTA and CDR2 FQGTGA. CDR3 sequence: CASSLEGTTSNQPQHF. As DNA, the CDR3 is TGTGCCAGCAGCCTTGAAGGGACAACTAGCAATCAGCCCCAGCATTTT.

The chain couples TRBV9 to TRBJ2-7, with 8 bases identical to TRBD2. Germline CDR1 is SGDLS and CDR2 is YYNGEE. The CDR3 covers 12 residues. With 4 bases clipped from V and 7 bases from J, the junction kept 4 bases outside the gene matches. The CDR3 loop reads CASSIAGGEQYF. CDR3 in DNA: TGTGCCAGCAGCATCGCGGGGGGAGAGCAGTACTTC.

The chain is built from TRBV5-6 and TRBJ1-2; D possibly corresponds to TRBD1 (5 bases). V was trimmed by 0 bases and J by 7 bases, leaving 19 bases between them. There are 16 residues in the CDR3. Germline V gene lookup returns CDR1 SGHDT and CDR2 YYEEEE. This CDR3 reads CASSLAKRRRGRGYTF. The CDR3 DNA reads TGTGCCAGCAGCTTGGCCAAAAGGCGGAGGGGACGTGGCTACACCTTC.

The V gene is TRBV7-9, the J gene TRBJ2-7; D possibly corresponds to TRBD2 (5 bases). The CDR3 length is 11 residues. The V gene's germline CDR1 is SEHNR and CDR2 FQNEAQ (reference sequence). V gave up 5 bases and J gave up 4 bases, with 6 bases separating them. The chain's CDR3 is CASSRGYEQYF. DNA of the CDR3: TGTGCCAGCAGCCGCGGGTACGAGCAGTACTTC.

This clone is medium-sized within its sample. V gene TRBV5-6 combines with J gene TRBJ2-7; 7 nucleotides match TRBD1. The CDR3 has 14 residues. From germline, CDR1 is SGHDT and CDR2 YYEEEE. With V trimmed by 0 bases and J by 7 bases, 7 bases remained unmatched. The CDR3 is CASSLAVRGWEQYF. As DNA, the CDR3 is TGTGCCAGCAGCTTGGCGGTCAGGGGGTGGGAGCAGTACTTC.

This chain joins TRBV7-8 and TRBJ2-7, with D maybe TRBD1 (6 bases). V shed 5 bases and J shed 6 bases, with 23 bases lying between them. The CDR3 sequence is 16 residues long. Germline CDR1 is SGHVS and CDR2 is FQNEAQ. The chain's CDR3 is CASSGSKGGTPREQYF. In DNA form, the CDR3 reads TGTGCCAGCAGCGGGAGCAAAGGGGGAACCCCCCGCGAGCAGTACTTC. Combining the CDR3 with reference TRBV7-8 and TRBJ2-7 gives the whole variable domain GAGVSQSPRYKVAKRGQDVALRCDPISGHVSLFWYQQALGQGPEFLTYFQNEAQLDKSGLPSDRFFAERPEGSVSTLKIQRTQQEDSAVYLCASSGSKGGTPREQYFGPGTRLTVT.

The chain uses TRBV27 and TRBJ2-7; 7 nucleotides agree with TRBD2. The germline CDR1 and CDR2 sequences are MNHEY and SMNVEV (reference sequence). The junction had 15 bases not matched to a gene; V was cut back by 5 bases and J by 5 bases. The CDR3 length is 16 residues. CDR3 sequence: CASSPWEGSADNEQYF. The CDR3 DNA is TGTGCCAGCAGTCCCTGGGAGGGGTCGGCGGATAACGAGCAGTACTTC.

To note about this clone: A read error may produce the germline difference seen at one junction end. The V gene is TRBV6-5, the J gene TRBJ1-6; D is ambiguous. The CDR3 is made up of 13 amino acids. Looked up from germline, CDR1 is MNHEY and CDR2 is SVGAGI. CDR3 in amino acids: CAISEALRTPLHF. The DNA for the CDR3 is TGTGCCATCAGTGAGGCCCTACGGACACCCCTCCACTTT.

The rearrangement joins TRBV4-1 to TRBJ2-7, with D hard to call. The CDR3 runs 13 residues. Trimming left V 3 bases short and J 0 bases short, with 6 bases between. Per the germline V gene, CDR1 is MGHRA and CDR2 is YSYEKL. The CDR3 nucleotides are TGCGCCAGCAGCCAGGGCCTCTCCTACGAGCAGTACTTC. Translated: CASSQGLSYEQYF.

V and J are TRBV2 and TRBJ2-7; TRBD1 is a possible D gene (5 bases). V was clipped by 4 bases and J by 2 bases, with 21 bases between them. Germline V CDR1 and CDR2: SNHLY, FYNNEI. This CDR3 region has 17 residues. Here the CDR3 DNA reads TGTGCCAGCAGTGGGCAGGGTTTTGGTTCCACCGCCTACGAGCAGTACTTC. It codes for CASSGQGFGSTAYEQYF.

The chain has TRBV13 and TRBJ1-1; 9 nucleotides line up with TRBD1. J was trimmed by 2 bases and V by 1 base; bases with no gene match: 2. The CDR3 covers 15 residues. Germline CDR1 is PRHDT and CDR2 is FYEKMQ (reference sequence). The CDR3 spells CASSLEGQGNTEAFF. CDR3 nucleotides: TGTGCCAGCAGCTTAGAGGGACAGGGCAACACTGAAGCTTTCTTT.

A few counts support this clone. A far larger clone is only one base removed, so a read error is likely. The sample has other DNA sequences that encode this CDR3 too. The V gene is TRBV7-9, the J gene TRBJ2-7; TRBD1 matches at 10 bases. The CDR3 covers 15 residues. Trimming at V came to 5 bases and at J to 4 bases, leaving 8 bases not matched to a gene. Looked up from germline, CDR1 is SEHNR and CDR2 is FQNEAQ (reference sequence). Written as DNA, the CDR3 is TGTGCCAGCAGCCAAGAGAGGACAGGGGGTTACGAGCAGTACTTC. It yields the protein CASSQERTGGYEQYF. Based on the CDR3 plus reference TRBV7-9 and TRBJ2-7, the full variable domain is DTGVSQNPRHKITKRGQNVTFRCDPISEHNRLYWYRQTLGQGPEFLTYFQNEAQLEKSRLLSDRFSAERPKGSFSTLEIQRTEQGDSAMYLCASSQERTGGYEQYFGPGTRLTVT.

A word on this clone: A clone one base away is much larger, so this may be a read error. The chain is built from TRBV9 and TRBJ2-7; maybe TRBD2 (5 bases). The length of the CDR3 is 11 residues. The V end lost 3 bases, the J end lost 4 bases, and 5 bases lay between the germline ends. The V gene's germline CDR1 is SGDLS and CDR2 YYNGEE. Here the CDR3 DNA reads TGTGCCAGCAGCGCGGGGTACGAGCAGTACTTC. Protein: CASSAGYEQYF.

The chain is built from TRBV5-4 and TRBJ1-2, with D possibly matching TRBD1 (6 bases). This CDR3 is 15 amino acids long. V dropped 1 base and J dropped 5 bases, with 15 bases sitting between them. Germline V gene data show CDR1 as SGHNT and CDR2 as YYREEE (reference sequence). The CDR3 DNA follows: TGTGCCAGCAGCTTGAGGGGGTCCCCCTATTATGGCTACACCTTC. Translating gives CASSLRGSPYYGYTF.

The chain joins TRBV2 to TRBJ1-4; possibly TRBD1 for D (6 bases). Germline V gene data show CDR1 as SNHLY and CDR2 as FYNNEI. V was pared by 3 bases and J by 8 bases, with 10 bases between. The CDR3 is 13 amino acids. CDR3 in amino acids: CASSEGAGEKLFF. CDR3 coding DNA: TGTGCCAGCAGTGAGGGGGCAGGGGAAAAACTGTTTTTT.

The chain has TRBV27 and TRBJ2-5; D is possibly TRBD1 (7 bases). The tail of the sequence fits TRBJ2-7 better, so the J call may be wrong. The CDR3 has 13 residues. In germline, CDR1 is MNHEY, CDR2 SMNVEV (reference sequence). CDR3 DNA: TGTGCCAGCAGTCCCATCCAGGGGGGCGAGCAGTACTTC. It codes for CASSPIQGGEQYF.